What follows describes a single T cell receptor beta chain. Its target is not known. Each donor was a Caucasian adult residing in Nashville, Tennessee. What CD8 memory combined were CD45RO+ cells and CCR7-negative CD45RA+ TemRA cells. Germline loops: CDR1 SQVTM, CDR2 ANQGSEA. V dropped 5 bases and J dropped 3 bases, with 7 bases sitting between them. CDR3 length equals 11 residues. Genomic DNA of each subset was evenly split across several immunoSEQ plates. Sequenced by immunoSEQ multiplex PCR; TCRdb stores in-frame clones only, minus some. The sample has about 380,000 clones; around 96% are singletons. The record originates from a study of shared clonotypes between healthy human individuals. Study observations and caveats: Tissues were not sampled, only blood, and their repertoires likely differ.

Material for sequencing was memory CD8+ T cells sorted from blood. Sample subset: CD45RO+ cells pooled with CCR7-negative TemRA cells. This chain connects TRBV29-1 to TRBJ1-2; D not certain. The source of this sequence is a man aged 25 to 40 in good health. CDR3 protein: CSVWGDYGYTF. CDR3 DNA: TGCAGCGTTTGGGGTGACTATGGCTACACCTTC.